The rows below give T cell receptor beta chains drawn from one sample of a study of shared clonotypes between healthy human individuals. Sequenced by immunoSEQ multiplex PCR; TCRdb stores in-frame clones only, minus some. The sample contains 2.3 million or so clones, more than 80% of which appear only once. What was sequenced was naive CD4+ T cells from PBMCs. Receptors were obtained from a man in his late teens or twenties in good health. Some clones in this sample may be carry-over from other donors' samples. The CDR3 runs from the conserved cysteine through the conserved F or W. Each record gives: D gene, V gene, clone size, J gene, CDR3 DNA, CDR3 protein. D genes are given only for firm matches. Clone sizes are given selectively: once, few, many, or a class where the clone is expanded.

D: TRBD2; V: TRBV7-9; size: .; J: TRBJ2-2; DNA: TGTGCCAGCAGCACCGGACTAGCGGGAGGATCCGGGGAGCTGTTTTTT; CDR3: CASSTGLAGGSGELFF
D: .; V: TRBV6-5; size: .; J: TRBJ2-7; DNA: TGTGCCAGCAGTTACTCGTGGGGGGGCCCCTACGAGCAGTACTTC; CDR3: CASSYSWGGPYEQYF
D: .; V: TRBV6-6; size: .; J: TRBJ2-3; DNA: TGTGCCAGCAGGCAAACGGGCGGGAAAGATACGCAGTATTTT; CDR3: CASRQTGGKDTQYF
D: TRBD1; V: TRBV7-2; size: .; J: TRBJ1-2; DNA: TGTGCCAGCAGGCAGAAGACAGGGACCTATGGCTACACCTTC; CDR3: CASRQKTGTYGYTF
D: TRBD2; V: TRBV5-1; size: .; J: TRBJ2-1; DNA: TGCGCCAGCAGAGAAGCGGGAGGGCCCGGATCGGTCAATGAGCAGTTCTTC; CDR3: CASREAGGPGSVNEQFF
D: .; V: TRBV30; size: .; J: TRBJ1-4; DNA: TGTGCCTGGAGTGACCGTAATGAAAAACTGTTTTTT; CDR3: CAWSDRNEKLFF
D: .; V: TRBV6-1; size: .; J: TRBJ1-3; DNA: TGTGCCAGCAGTGGCCGAAGGGGGGCCTCTGGAAACACCATATATTTT; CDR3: CASSGRRGASGNTIYF
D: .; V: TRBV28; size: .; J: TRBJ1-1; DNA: TGTGCCAGCAGTCCGCAGGGGAGGGTGGGGGTAGCTTTCTTT; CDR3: CASSPQGRVGVAFF
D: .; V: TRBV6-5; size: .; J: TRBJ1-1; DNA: TGTGCCAGCAGTACCAACAGGCGGTCGGGGACTGAAGCTTTCTTT; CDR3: CASSTNRRSGTEAFF
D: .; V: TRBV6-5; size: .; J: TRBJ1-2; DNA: TGTGCCAGCAGTGAGTTCAGGGGAAACTATGGCTACACCTTC; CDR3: CASSEFRGNYGYTF
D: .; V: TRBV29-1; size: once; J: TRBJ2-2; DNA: TGCAGCGTTGGCTGGGAACGCGACACCGGGGAGCTGTTTTTT; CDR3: CSVGWERDTGELFF
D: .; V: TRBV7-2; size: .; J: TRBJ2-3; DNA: TGTGCCAGCAGCTCGTCCATGGGGACAGATACGCAGTATTTT; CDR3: CASSSSMGTDTQYF
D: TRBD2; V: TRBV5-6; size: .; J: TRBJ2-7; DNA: TGTGCCAGCAGCGAGGGACTAGCAGGCTACGAGCAGTACTTC; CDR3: CASSEGLAGYEQYF
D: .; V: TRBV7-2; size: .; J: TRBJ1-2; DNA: TGTGCCAGCAGCTTAGGGACTTTTGATGGCTACACCTTC; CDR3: CASSLGTFDGYTF
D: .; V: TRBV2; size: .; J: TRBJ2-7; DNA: TGTGCCAGCAGATCGTCGACAGGATCCTACGAGCAGTACTTC; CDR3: CASRSSTGSYEQYF
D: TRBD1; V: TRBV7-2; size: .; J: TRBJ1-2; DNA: TGTGCCAGCAGCCCTAGGGCCGTGACAGGGACCGGCTACACCTTC; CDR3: CASSPRAVTGTGYTF
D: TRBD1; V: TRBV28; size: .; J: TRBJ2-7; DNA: TGTGCCAGCCTTCCTAGGGAGAATCGAGCCCACCGACAGGGTAAATCGTTGGGCTACGAGCAGTACTTC; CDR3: CASLPRENRAHRQGKSLGYEQYF
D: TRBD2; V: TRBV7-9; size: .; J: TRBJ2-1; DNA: TGTGCCAGCAGCTTAGCTTCGACTAGCGGGCCTAGCTCCTACAATGAGCAGTTCTTC; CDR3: CASSLASTSGPSSYNEQFF
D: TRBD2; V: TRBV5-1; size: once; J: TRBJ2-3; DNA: TGCGCCAGCAGCTTGCGACTAGCGGGAGGGCTGGTGGATACGCAGTATTTT; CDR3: CASSLRLAGGLVDTQYF